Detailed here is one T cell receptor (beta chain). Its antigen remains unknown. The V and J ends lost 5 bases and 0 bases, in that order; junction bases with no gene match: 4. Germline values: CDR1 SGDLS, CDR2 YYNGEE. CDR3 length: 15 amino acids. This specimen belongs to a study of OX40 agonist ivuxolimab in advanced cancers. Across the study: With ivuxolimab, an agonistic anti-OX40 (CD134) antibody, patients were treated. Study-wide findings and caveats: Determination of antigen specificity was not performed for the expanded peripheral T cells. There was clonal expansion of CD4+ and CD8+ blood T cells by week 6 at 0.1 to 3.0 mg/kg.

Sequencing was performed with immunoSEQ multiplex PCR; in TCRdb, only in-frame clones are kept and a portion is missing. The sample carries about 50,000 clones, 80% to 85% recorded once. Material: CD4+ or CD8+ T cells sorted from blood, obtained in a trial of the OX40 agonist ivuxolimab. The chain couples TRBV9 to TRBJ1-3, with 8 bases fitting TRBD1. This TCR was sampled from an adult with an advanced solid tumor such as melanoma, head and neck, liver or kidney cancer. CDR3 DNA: TGTGCCAGCAGGACAGGGGCAAACTCTGGAAACACCATATATTTT. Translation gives CASRTGANSGNTIYF.